This T cell receptor beta chain was obtained from a study of T-cell memory formation after mild COVID-19 (dated by TCRdb to the early 2020s). Context from the whole study: TCR sequence clusters from the two donors were largely donor specific. In a couple of donors, T-cell clones that expanded and contracted after mild COVID-19 were tracked by sequencing TCRalpha and TCRbeta repertoires over time. Two young, previously healthy adult volunteers made up the cohort, one male and one female.

Broader findings and caveats from the paper: Clones that contracted from day 15 to 85 showed balanced CD4/CD8 phenotypes, whereas a second wave of clones that expanded from day 15 to 37 leaned towards CD4+. SARS-CoV-2 specificity of the second-wave clones peaking on day 37 was not confirmed. Some responding clones were found in pre-infection memory, which suggests that pre-existing cross-reactive memory T cells took part in the SARS-CoV-2 response. The study covered only a couple of mild cases, and larger cohorts including severe cases with pre-infection samples were considered necessary. Contracting CD4+ clones appeared mostly in the CM and EM memory subsets, whereas CD8+ clones were enriched in EMRA.

Sequencing instrument: Illumina NovaSeq 6000. TCRalpha and TCRbeta cDNA libraries were built by 5'RACE with constant-segment primers, adding sample barcodes and unique molecular identifiers. Trizol reagent was used to extract RNA from every sample. The libraries were amplified in two PCR steps, and the second step added a second sample barcode and Illumina TruSeq adapters. The libraries were sequenced on an Illumina NovaSeq using 2 x 150 bp paired-end reads. The paper's data handling went like this. With migec v1.2.7, reads were demultiplexed and then collapsed into UMI-guided consensus sequences. Using mixcr v2.1.11, UMI consensuses were aligned to TRA and TRB V and J templates and then assembled into clonotypes. A clonotype was counted as expanded or contracted only when both edgeR and NoisET called the clonotype significant, with the noise models trained on biological replicates. For edgeR calls, a false discovery rate-adjusted p below 0.01 and a log2 fold-change threshold of 1 were applied. As an exploratory analysis of dynamics, max-normalized trajectories of the 1000 most abundant clonotypes were examined with PCA combined with hierarchical clustering. Separately sequenced CD4+ and CD8+ repertoires were used to assign a CD4 or CD8 phenotype to each responding clone. The public reads were quality trimmed at Q25 with fastp and then assembled into clones with MiXCR by TCRdb, keeping productive beta chains. Every distinct CDR3 protein forms one entry, paired with its most common genes and DNA. TCRdb, rather than the study authors, made the V and J calls. Recorded for this sample are a few hundred thousand distinct CDR3 sequences; over 9.5% of them occurred a single time. The ten largest clonotypes hold 2.5% to 3.5% of the sample.

Comment on this clonotype: The antigen it recognizes is unknown. Within one base of it there is no much larger clone, and no base qualities were kept.

Relative to germline, V is 0 bases shorter and J is 3 bases shorter, with 14 bases between their ends. The germline V gene (reference sequence) supplies CDR1 MNHEY and CDR2 SMNVEV. The cysteine opens and the phenylalanine closes a CDR3 of 16 amino acids. CDR3 DNA is the only sequence kept; it has 48 bases, read in frame from the first base. PBMCs were isolated by Ficoll-Paque density gradient centrifugation. Specimen: PBMCs or a T cell subset sorted from them (not recorded which). This TCR came from a man aged 18 to 29 who had mild COVID-19 (a few samples of this study predate the infection). The sample titles of this study are shuffled in the database, so cell type and time point are left out; the donor was told from shared clones. Rearrangement joined TRBV27 to TRBJ1-1, with an unclear D gene assignment. The CDR3 corresponds to CASSLSIADQYTEAFF. The nucleotide sequence reads as follows: TGTGCCAGCAGTTTATCGATAGCGGATCAATACACTGAAGCTTTCTTT.